The 23 T cell receptor beta chains in this list originate from one sample, sequenced in a study of neoadjuvant anti-PD-1 for oral cavity cancer. The repertoire was sequenced with immunoSEQ multiplex PCR; TCRdb's copy has only in-frame clones and lacks some. The sample shows more than 7,000 clones, nearly 70% of them seen only once. Sample time point: after neoadjuvant nivolumab, at surgical resection. Sequenced here: PBMCs, sampled after nivolumab (anti-PD-1) treatment. Receptor source: a person between 40 and 79 years old with oral cavity squamous cell carcinoma.

The V call is TRBV28, the J call TRBJ1-3; D unresolved. Germline assignment: CDR1 MDHEN and CDR2 SYDVKM. Trimming stripped 3 bases from V and 2 bases from J, with 11 bases between. This CDR3 has 15 residues. Here the CDR3 DNA reads TGTGCCAGCAGTTTTGGGGTCGGAACTGGAAACACCATATATTTT. This encodes CASSFGVGTGNTIYF.

This clone appeared a few times. The V gene is TRBV6-1, the J gene TRBJ2-2; D tentatively reads TRBD1 or TRBD2 (5 bases each). CDR1 is MNHNS and CDR2 is SASEGT in the germline V gene. The V gene lost 3 bases and the J gene lost 6 bases, with 8 bases spanning the gap. This CDR3 has 13 residues. The CDR3 is CASSDRDAGELFF. DNA of the CDR3: TGTGCCAGCAGTGACAGGGACGCCGGGGAGCTGTTTTTT.

The V call is TRBV9, the J call TRBJ2-7; weak D call: TRBD2 (5 bases). Trimming shortened V by 4 bases and J by 2 bases, and 19 bases separated the two germline ends. The CDR3 length is 16 residues. Germline V lookup: CDR1 SGDLS, CDR2 YYNGEE. For the CDR3, the DNA is TGTGCCAGCAGCCCCCGAGCGGCTGGGGTTACCTACGAGCAGTACTTC. Its translation is CASSPRAAGVTYEQYF. The whole variable domain, filled in from reference TRBV9 and TRBJ2-7, reads DSGVTQTPKHLITATGQRVTLRCSPRSGDLSVYWYQQSLDQGLQFLIQYYNGEERAKGNILERFSAQQFPDLHSELNLSSLELGDSALYFCASSPRAAGVTYEQYFGPGTRLTVT.

This clone has just one count. This chain uses TRBV7-3 with TRBJ2-2; 8 bases line up with TRBD1. Looked up from germline, CDR1 is SGHTA and CDR2 is FQGTGA. The CDR3 contains 16 residues. V trimming: 2 bases; J trimming: 5 bases; junction bases outside the gene matches: 7. The CDR3 loop reads CASSLVGTGVTGELFF. The CDR3 DNA sequence: TGTGCCAGCAGCTTAGTCGGGACAGGTGTAACCGGGGAGCTGTTTTTT.

This clone was seen once. The V gene is TRBV19, the J gene TRBJ2-1; 9 nucleotides agree with TRBD1. This CDR3 has 13 amino acids. Germline values: CDR1 LNHDA, CDR2 SQIVND (reference sequence). The junction had 7 bases not matched to a gene; V was cut back by 9 bases and J by 7 bases. As DNA, the CDR3 is TGTGCCAGCAAAGAGACAGGGGGAAATGAGCAGTTCTTC. Translating it yields CASKETGGNEQFF.

The V call is TRBV5-1, the J call TRBJ2-5; a weak D match, TRBD1 (5 bases). This CDR3 is built from 14 residues. CDR1 SGHRS and CDR2 YFSETQ come from the germline V gene. The V gene lost 4 bases and the J gene lost 2 bases, with 12 bases spanning the gap. CDR3 residues: CASSPQGTQETQYF. CDR3 in DNA: TGCGCCAGCAGCCCCCAGGGTACACAAGAGACCCAGTACTTC.

This clone occurred a few times. The chain links TRBV10-1 to TRBJ2-3; TRBD2 matches 8 bases. The V and J ends lost 2 bases and 2 bases, in that order; junction bases with no gene match: 3. CDR1 WNHNN and CDR2 SYGVQD come from the germline V gene (reference sequence). The CDR3 loop spans 15 amino acids. The CDR3 bases are TGCGCCAGCAGTGAGGGTAGCGGGGACACAGATACGCAGTATTTT. It yields the protein CASSEGSGDTDTQYF.

The rearrangement joins TRBV4-2 to TRBJ1-2, with 10 bases that match TRBD1. J gave up 4 bases and V 3 bases, and 5 bases lay outside the gene matches. Germline lookup yields CDR1 LGHNA and CDR2 YNFKEQ. The CDR3 totals 15 residues. This CDR3 is CASSHPTGGGYGYTF. CDR3 nucleotides: TGTGCCAGCAGCCACCCGACAGGGGGCGGCTATGGCTACACCTTC.

This sequence joins TRBV19 and TRBJ1-2, with a weak D call TRBD1 (6 bases). The germline V gene has CDR1 LNHDA and CDR2 SQIVND (reference sequence). V lost 6 bases, J lost 4 bases, and 12 bases lay in between. The CDR3 runs to 13 residues. CDR3 region: CASSPGELYGYTF. The DNA for the CDR3 is TGTGCCAGTAGCCCAGGGGAGCTCTATGGCTACACCTTC.

The V call is TRBV6-5, the J call TRBJ1-1; possible D gene TRBD1, 5 bases. From germline, CDR1 is MNHEY and CDR2 SVGAGI. The germline V and J ends were trimmed by 2 bases and 4 bases, with 11 bases remaining between them. This CDR3 spans 14 amino acids. The CDR3 region is CASSYGQGSTEAFF. The CDR3 DNA sequence: TGTGCCAGCAGTTACGGGCAGGGTAGCACTGAAGCTTTCTTT.

The rearrangement joins TRBV9 to TRBJ2-7; 9 positions match TRBD2. The CDR3 runs 15 residues. J lost 3 bases, V lost 0 bases, and 4 bases had no gene match. Germline V gene sequence: CDR1 SGDLS, CDR2 YYNGEE. The CDR3 region has the DNA TGTGCCAGCAGCGTAGGTTTAGCGGGGGACTACGAGCAGTACTTC. Its translation is CASSVGLAGDYEQYF.

This clone has just a few counts. This rearrangement joins TRBV18 to TRBJ1-2; maybe TRBD1 (5 bases). The germline CDR1 and CDR2 sequences are KGHSH and LQKENI. This CDR3 region has 15 residues. Trimming pared 1 base from V and 0 bases from J, leaving 9 bases between. The CDR3 sequence: CASSPRTQANYGYTF. As DNA, the CDR3 is TGTGCCAGCTCACCACGGACACAGGCTAACTATGGCTACACCTTC.

The rearrangement links TRBV7-9 to TRBJ2-3; unclear D gene. V was cut by 0 bases and J by 6 bases, with 13 bases left in between. This CDR3 spans 15 amino acids. The germline CDR1 and CDR2 sequences are SEHNR and FQNEAQ (reference sequence). The CDR3 region is CASSLAGGRPDTQYF. CDR3 in DNA: TGTGCCAGCAGCTTAGCCGGCGGACGTCCGGATACGCAGTATTTT. The whole variable domain, filled in from reference TRBV7-9 and TRBJ2-3, reads DTGVSQNPRHKITKRGQNVTFRCDPISEHNRLYWYRQTLGQGPEFLTYFQNEAQLEKSRLLSDRFSAERPKGSFSTLEIQRTEQGDSAMYLCASSLAGGRPDTQYFGPGTRLTVL.

The count of this clone is one. The chain joins TRBV9 to TRBJ2-5; 8 bases fit TRBD2. Germline CDR1 reads SGDLS; CDR2 reads YYNGEE. The CDR3 extends over 14 amino acids. V lost 1 base, J lost 7 bases, and 6 bases stayed unmatched. The CDR3 DNA sequence: TGTGCCAGCAGCGTACGGGGGGGCTGGGGGACCCAGTACTTC. It codes for CASSVRGGWGTQYF. The full variable domain, with the rest looked up from reference TRBV9 and TRBJ2-5, is DSGVTQTPKHLITATGQRVTLRCSPRSGDLSVYWYQQSLDQGLQFLIQYYNGEERAKGNILERFSAQQFPDLHSELNLSSLELGDSALYFCASSVRGGWGTQYFGPGTRLLVL.

The chain carries TRBV6-6 and TRBJ2-3; possibly TRBD1 for D (6 bases). Germline CDR1 and CDR2: MNHNY and SVGAGI (reference sequence). V was trimmed by 10 bases and J by 0 bases, leaving 11 bases between them. The CDR3 sequence is 13 residues long. The CDR3 reads CATNRVSTDTQYF. The CDR3 nucleotides are TGTGCCACCAACAGGGTGAGCACAGATACGCAGTATTTT.

The genes are TRBV6-6 and TRBJ1-5, with 8 bases matching TRBD1. This CDR3 is built from 13 residues. The germline gives CDR1 MNHNY, CDR2 SVGAGI (reference sequence). J gave up 6 bases and V 6 bases, and 4 bases lay outside the gene matches. The CDR3 region has the DNA TGTGCCAGCAGCAGGGGGCCCTTTCAGCCCCAGCATTTT. Translating it yields CASSRGPFQPQHF.

This clone has a handful of counts. The V gene is TRBV6-5, the J gene TRBJ1-2, with a tentative D call TRBD1 (5 bases). Germline V lookup: CDR1 MNHEY, CDR2 SVGAGI. This CDR3 is built from 15 residues. Trimming removed 2 bases at V and 2 bases at J, with 12 bases between. This chain's CDR3 is CASSYQTGLNYGYTF. The CDR3 coding sequence is TGTGCCAGCAGTTACCAAACGGGGCTAAACTATGGCTACACCTTC.

The chain carries TRBV7-9 and TRBJ1-4; D call uncertain. Germline assignment: CDR1 SEHNR and CDR2 FQNEAQ (reference sequence). The CDR3 runs to 16 residues. Trimming took off 1 base at V and 3 bases at J, with 12 bases between the two ends. CDR3 in DNA: TGTGCCAGCAGCTTAGGGAACAGCCCACCTAATGAAAAACTGTTTTTT. This gives the protein CASSLGNSPPNEKLFF.

The genes are TRBV7-9 and TRBJ1-1; TRBD1 matches at 9 bases. Germline CDR1 SEHNR, CDR2 FQNEAQ (reference sequence). The CDR3 covers 16 residues. Unmatched junction bases numbered 12, after V lost 5 bases and J lost 5 bases. Written as DNA, the CDR3 is TGTGCCAGCAGCCACAGGACAGGGGTGAATTGGACTGAAGCTTTCTTT. Translating it yields CASSHRTGVNWTEAFF. The complete variable domain, with remaining parts taken from reference TRBV7-9 and TRBJ1-1, reads DTGVSQNPRHKITKRGQNVTFRCDPISEHNRLYWYRQTLGQGPEFLTYFQNEAQLEKSRLLSDRFSAERPKGSFSTLEIQRTEQGDSAMYLCASSHRTGVNWTEAFFGQGTRLTVV.

The chain recombines TRBV15 with TRBJ1-1; 8 bases map to TRBD1. The CDR3 totals 15 residues. Losses at the gene ends were 1 base for V and 5 bases for J; bases not matched to a gene: 6. Germline CDR1 reads LNHNV; CDR2 reads YYDKDF (reference sequence). CDR3 DNA: TGTGCCACCAGCAGAGCCCAGGGGGCGCGAACTGAAGCTTTCTTT. It yields the protein CATSRAQGARTEAFF.

The chain joins TRBV4-3 to TRBJ1-5; 7 bases map to TRBD1. Germline V gene data show CDR1 as LGHNA and CDR2 as YSLEER. The trim removed 0 bases at V and 3 bases at J, leaving 5 bases unmatched. The CDR3 is 16 amino acids. As DNA, the CDR3 is TGCGCCAGCAGCCAAGATAGGGGGACAGACAATCAGCCCCAGCATTTT. Translating gives CASSQDRGTDNQPQHF.

The chain recombines TRBV4-2 with TRBJ2-7, with D possibly TRBD2 on 6 matching bases. Germline V CDR1 and CDR2: LGHNA, YNFKEQ. Trimming took 0 bases from V and 5 from J, leaving 14 bases between them. This CDR3 comprises 15 residues. Written as DNA, the CDR3 is TGTGCCAGCAGCCAAGAAGAGCGGGTGATCCACGAGCAGTACTTC. Its translation is CASSQEERVIHEQYF.

This clone is deemed medium-sized (0.01 to 0.1%). This rearrangement joins TRBV19 to TRBJ1-5; TRBD1 agrees at 9 bases. Trimming cost V 6 bases and J 2 bases; bases outside gene matches: 5. The CDR3 length is 15 residues. Germline CDR1 and CDR2: LNHDA and SQIVND (reference sequence). CDR3 nucleotides: TGTGCCAGTAGAAACAGGGGGCACGGCAATCAGCCCCAGCATTTT. Translating gives CASRNRGHGNQPQHF.